These 5 T cell receptor beta chains were all obtained from the same sample, sequenced in a study of T cells in tumors after PD-1 blockade. Only in-frame clones appear in the TCRdb table, and some are missing; sequencing was by immunoSEQ multiplex PCR. Of thousands of clones in the sample, around 69% were seen once. This specimen consisted of tumor tissue, obtained after anti-PD-1 treatment. The source of these receptors is a human donor with basal cell carcinoma.

The chain carries TRBV29-1 and TRBJ2-3, with D perhaps matching TRBD2 (7 bases). There are 14 residues in the CDR3. Germline V lookup: CDR1 SQVTM, CDR2 ANQGSEA. V lost 6 bases and J 4 bases, leaving 17 bases between the germline ends. CDR3 DNA: TGCAGCGTGTCCGCACAGGGAGGGCCAGATACGCAGTATTTT. Translated, it gives CSVSAQGGPDTQYF.

The table lists this clone with a few counts. The rearrangement joins TRBV4-3 to TRBJ1-3; TRBD1 is a possible D gene (5 bases). Germline lookup yields CDR1 LGHNA and CDR2 YSLEER. V lost 1 base to trimming and J lost 0 bases, with 10 bases between them. The length of the CDR3 is 16 residues. This CDR3 reads CASSQGAGSSGNTIYF. For the CDR3, the DNA is TGCGCCAGCAGCCAAGGGGCAGGGAGCTCTGGAAACACCATATATTTT.

This clone has just a few counts. This sample also contains other DNA sequences that code for the same CDR3. V gene TRBV7-2 combines with J gene TRBJ2-7, with D uncertain. V lost 5 bases and J lost 2, with 13 bases in between. Germline CDR1 is SGHTA and CDR2 is FQGNSA. The CDR3 is made up of 14 amino acids. CDR3 nucleotide sequence: TGTGCCAGCAGCCCCCCCGGCGGCACCTACGAGCAGTACTTC. The encoded protein is CASSPPGGTYEQYF.

The chain links TRBV5-5 to TRBJ2-7; 8 bases are shared with TRBD2. The V gene's germline CDR1 is SGHKS and CDR2 YYEKEE (reference sequence). V gave up 4 bases and J gave up 3 bases; unmatched junction bases: 9. The CDR3 is 15 residues long. CDR3 residues: CASSLLAESYYEQYF. As DNA, the CDR3 is TGTGCCAGCAGCCTACTAGCGGAAAGTTACTACGAGCAGTACTTC.

The chain joins TRBV5-4 to TRBJ2-1; 10 bases agree with TRBD2. CDR3 length: 16 residues. Per the germline V gene, CDR1 is SGHNT and CDR2 is YYREEE (reference sequence). J gave up 10 bases and V 0 bases, and 10 bases lay outside the gene matches. CDR3: CASSLGGSSGSHEQFF. The CDR3, as DNA: TGTGCCAGCAGCTTGGGTGGGTCTAGCGGGAGTCACGAGCAGTTCTTC.